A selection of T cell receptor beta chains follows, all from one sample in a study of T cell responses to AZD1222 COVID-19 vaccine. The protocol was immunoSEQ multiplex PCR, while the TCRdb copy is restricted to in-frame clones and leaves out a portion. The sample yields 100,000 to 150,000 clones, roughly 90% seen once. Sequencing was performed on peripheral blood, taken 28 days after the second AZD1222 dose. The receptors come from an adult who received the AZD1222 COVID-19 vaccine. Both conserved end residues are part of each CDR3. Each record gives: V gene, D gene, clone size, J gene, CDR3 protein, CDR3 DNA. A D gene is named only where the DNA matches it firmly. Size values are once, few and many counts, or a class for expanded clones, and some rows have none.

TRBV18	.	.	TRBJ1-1	CASSPIGMNTEAFF	TGTGCCAGCTCACCGATCGGGATGAACACTGAAGCTTTCTTT
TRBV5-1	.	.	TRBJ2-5	CASSFGPAQETQYF	TGCGCCAGCAGCTTTGGGCCAGCCCAAGAGACCCAGTACTTC
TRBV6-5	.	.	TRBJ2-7	CASRYRDPEGEQYF	TGTGCCAGCAGGTACCGGGACCCCGAGGGCGAGCAGTACTTC
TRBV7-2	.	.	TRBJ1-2	CASSPSGTLWGGGYTF	TGTGCCAGCAGCCCTAGCGGGACTCTCTGGGGGGGTGGCTACACCTTC
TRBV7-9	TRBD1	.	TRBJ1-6	CASRSKPTGADSPLHF	TGTGCCAGCAGGTCCAAACCTACAGGGGCCGATTCACCCCTCCACTTT
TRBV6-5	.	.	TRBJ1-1	CASSYSTLGAGEAFF	TGTGCCAGCAGTTACTCTACTTTGGGGGCAGGTGAAGCTTTCTTT
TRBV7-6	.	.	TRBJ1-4	CASSSDGANEKLFF	TGTGCCAGCAGCTCGGACGGCGCCAATGAAAAACTGTTTTTT
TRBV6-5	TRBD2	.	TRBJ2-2	CASRPTSGHTGELFF	TGTGCCAGCAGACCGACTAGCGGGCACACCGGGGAGCTGTTTTTT
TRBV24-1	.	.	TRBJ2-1	CATSRLAPSSYNEQFF	TGTGCCACCTCCAGGCTGGCGCCGAGCTCCTACAATGAGCAGTTCTTC
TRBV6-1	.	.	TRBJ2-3	CASSEFFLGSLGATDTQYF	TGTGCCAGCAGTGAATTCTTTTTGGGCAGCTTAGGAGCCACAGATACGCAGTATTTT
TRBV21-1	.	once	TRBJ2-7	CASSNTRSSYEQYF	TGTGCCAGCAGCAACACACGGTCCTCCTACGAGCAGTACTTC
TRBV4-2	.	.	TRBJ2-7	CASSQDLNSLTYEQYF	TGTGCCAGCAGCCAAGATCTGAACAGTTTGACCTACGAGCAGTACTTC
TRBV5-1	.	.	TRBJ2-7	CASSPGGGFSYEQYF	TGCGCCAGCAGCCCCGGCGGGGGCTTCTCCTACGAGCAGTACTTC
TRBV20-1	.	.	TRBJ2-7	CSAFKFYEQYF	TGCAGCGCGTTTAAATTCTACGAGCAGTACTTC
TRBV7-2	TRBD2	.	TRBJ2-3	CASSSWASGRSDTQYF	TGTGCCAGCAGCTCCTGGGCTAGCGGGAGGTCAGATACGCAGTATTTT
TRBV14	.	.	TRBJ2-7	CASSQDALVRQYF	TGTGCCAGCAGCCAAGATGCCCTAGTTCGGCAGTACTTC
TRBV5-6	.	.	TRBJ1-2	CASSLNLGGNYGYTF	TGTGCCAGCAGCTTGAATTTGGGGGGTAACTATGGCTACACCTTC
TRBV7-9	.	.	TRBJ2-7	CASTPGIVSWEQYF	TGTGCCAGCACCCCCGGGATTGTATCGTGGGAGCAGTACTTC
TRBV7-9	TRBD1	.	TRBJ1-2	CASSSPDREALYGYTF	TGTGCCAGCAGCTCCCCAGACAGGGAAGCCCTCTATGGCTACACCTTC
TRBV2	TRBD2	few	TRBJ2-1	CASSKGGWSQTYNEQFF	TGTGCCAGCAGTAAGGGAGGGTGGAGCCAAACCTACAATGAGCAGTTCTTC
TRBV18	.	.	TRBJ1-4	CASSRDSDNEKLFF	TGTGCCAGCTCGCGAGACAGCGATAATGAAAAACTGTTTTTT
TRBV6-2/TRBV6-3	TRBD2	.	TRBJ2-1	CASSPLATYSYNEQFF	TGTGCCAGCAGCCCACTAGCGACTTACTCCTACAATGAGCAGTTCTTC
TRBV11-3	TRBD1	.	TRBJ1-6	CASSDRGINSPLHF	TGTGCCAGCAGTGACAGGGGGATTAATTCACCCCTCCACTTT
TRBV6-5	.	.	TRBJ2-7	CASSSAYSLREQYF	TGTGCCAGCAGCTCCGCCTACTCCCTCCGCGAGCAGTACTTC
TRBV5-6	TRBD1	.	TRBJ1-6	CASSSRGWSSYNSPLHF	TGTGCCAGCAGCAGCAGGGGGTGGAGCTCCTATAATTCACCCCTCCACTTT
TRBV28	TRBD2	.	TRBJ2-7	CASSGTGSGSYEQYF	TGTGCCAGCAGTGGCACGGGGAGCGGGAGTTACGAGCAGTACTTC
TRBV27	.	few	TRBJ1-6	CASSLKSPHHQRGSPLHF	TGTGCCAGCAGTTTAAAATCCCCACACCACCAGAGGGGTTCACCCCTCCACTTT
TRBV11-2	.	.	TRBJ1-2	CASSQTFIYGYTF	TGTGCCAGCAGCCAAACCTTCATCTATGGCTACACCTTC
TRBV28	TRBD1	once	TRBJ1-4	CASSLFPQGQGFRATNEKLFF	TGTGCCAGCAGTTTATTTCCCCAGGGACAGGGGTTCAGAGCAACTAATGAAAAACTGTTTTTT
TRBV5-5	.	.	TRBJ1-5	CASSLGNDRPQHF	TGTGCCAGCAGCCTGGGCAACGACCGGCCCCAGCATTTT
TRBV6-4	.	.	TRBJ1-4	CASSDSSRVEEKLFF	TGTGCCAGCAGTGACTCGAGCAGGGTAGAAGAAAAACTGTTTTTT
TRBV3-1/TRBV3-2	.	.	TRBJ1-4	CASSPRSEKLFF	TGTGCCAGCAGCCCCAGATCCGAAAAACTGTTTTTT
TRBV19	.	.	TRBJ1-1	CASSPKGGKAFF	TGTGCCAGTAGCCCGAAGGGAGGGAAAGCTTTCTTT
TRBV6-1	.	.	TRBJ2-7	CASSEGVVRSYEQYF	TGTGCCAGCAGTGAAGGGGTCGTAAGGTCCTACGAGCAGTACTTC
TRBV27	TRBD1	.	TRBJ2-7	CASSPRTGGPYEQYF	TGTGCCAGCAGTCCAAGGACAGGGGGCCCTTACGAGCAGTACTTC